This T cell receptor beta chain is from a study of graft-versus-host responses after intestinal transplantation (TCRdb year 2021). Looking at the study overall: Multivisceral, liver-intestinal, or isolated intestinal transplants were received by the recipients. Anti-thymocyte globulin induction was given to all recipients, followed by maintenance tacrolimus and steroids for approximately three years. After intestinal transplantation, graft-versus-host and host-versus-graft alloreactive T cell clones in the graft, circulation and bone marrow were tracked using bulk TCR-beta CDR3 sequencing. To identify alloreactive clones, pre-transplant mixed lymphocyte reaction products were sequenced and then compared with unstimulated pre-transplant donor and recipient T cells. Of the 20 to 30 intestinal transplant recipients enrolled in the cohort, one of whom was a retransplant, 3 patients without pretransplant specimens were excluded. A peak of at least 4% donor T cells among recipient peripheral blood mononuclear cells was the definition used for donor T cell macrochimerism. Samples from a few later patients were sequenced in-house on an Illumina MiSeq with MiXCR processing rather than by the commercial service.

Note on this clone: Its antigen is still unknown. Per-base quality was not reported, and no clone a single base away is much larger than it.

The research as a whole found: Early after transplant, peak levels of circulating GvH clones were found to be associated with declines in HvG clones. In the allografts of patients with donor T cell macrochimerism, GvH to HvG T cell clonal ratios were high. GvH clones turned up in recipient bone marrow, with some appearing earlier in ileal mucosa or blood, a pattern consistent with an intestinal mucosal origin. The relatively low number and heterogeneity of intestinal transplant patients limited the conclusions.

The sample's time point, from its label and the paper: cells obtained before transplantation from donor or recipient. CD3+CD4+ and CD3+CD8+ populations were FACS-sorted from unstimulated pre-transplant donor and recipient cells taken from spleen or lymph nodes. Libraries came from the immunoSEQ multiplex PCR assay. For most patients, genomic DNA was isolated with the Qiagen DNeasy Blood and Tissue Kit and sent frozen to Adaptive Biotechnologies for TCR sequencing. For most patients, high-throughput TCR-beta CDR3 sequencing of genomic DNA was performed by Adaptive Biotechnologies. On the study's bioinformatics: Adaptive's ImmunoSEQ software supplied the TCR sequencing data for 15 to 20 patients, while MiXCR and VDJtools were used to process a few other patients. CD4 versus CD8 sorting errors were corrected by removing sequences found in both subsets at a frequency ratio below 5:1. Because the origin of CDR3 nucleotide sequences shared between donor and recipient could not be assigned, those sequences were removed. To be classed as alloreactive, a clone needed at least 2-fold expansion over unstimulated cells and a minimum CFSE-low frequency of 0.002% (template counts) or 0.001% (read counts). Clones were considered mappable if detected in sequenced pre-transplant spleen, lymph node, or MLR CFSE-low populations of the donor or recipient. Cumulative frequency of alloreactive clones was calculated as a percentage of all sequences weighted by copy number. As stored in TCRdb, this immuneACCESS dataset retains in-frame rearrangements with V and J assigned. A fraction of the clones does not appear; measured against another copy, unresolved V genes explain less than half of the discrepancy, and the remainder lacks a known reason. The V and J calls and the clone size are those of that table, but D and trimming were determined from the DNA. Recorded for this sample are approximately 130,000 clones; about 92% of them occurred a single time. In total, the top ten clones hold roughly 0.15% of the sample.

The material sequenced was unstimulated CD4+ T cells sorted from spleen or lymph node cells, taken before intestinal transplant. This TCR was recovered from a human donor who received an intestinal transplant.

The bases read TGTGCCAGCAGTCGGACAGGGGCTAATTCACCCCTCCACTTT. Translated, it reads CASSRTGANSPLHF. Rearrangement joined TRBV7-8 to TRBJ1-6, with 9 bases aligning to TRBD1. From the germline V gene, CDR1 is SGHVS and CDR2 is FQNEAQ. From cysteine to phenylalanine, the CDR3 is 14 amino acids long. The kept DNA is CDR3 alone, 42 bases in frame from the first base. The junction shows trimming of 6 bases on V and 6 bases on J, and the gene matches do not reach 3 bases of it. With the portions outside the CDR3 filled from the reference TRBV7-8 and TRBJ1-6 genes, the complete variable region becomes GAGVSQSPRYKVAKRGQDVALRCDPISGHVSLFWYQQALGQGPEFLTYFQNEAQLDKSGLPSDRFFAERPEGSVSTLKIQRTQQEDSAVYLCASSRTGANSPLHFGNGTRLTVT.